This T cell receptor (beta chain) is from a study of CXCR3-negative and CXCR3-positive naive CD8 T cells. On the study more broadly: Cumulative TRB read yield was roughly 140 million, averaging about 1.5 +/- 0.3 million per library. Broader study findings: CXCR3-negative naive cells had less hydrophobic TRB CDR3s than did CXCR3-positive naive cells. Naive subsets were similarly diverse, while memory CD8+ repertoires were much less diverse. The study found that naive CXCR3-negative and CXCR3-positive cells shared TRBV-TRBJ usage, while memory cells differed.

As to this clonotype: Its antigen is unknown.

CDR1 and CDR2 (germline): SEHNR, FQNEAQ (reference sequence). The CDR3 sequence is 14 residues long. The TRB libraries of cDNA were built by UMI-labeled 5' RACE. After re-calling the 5' RACE reads, TCRdb lists one entry per CDR3 protein, DNA absent. Its table records roughly 50,000 distinct CDR3 sequences. The sample comprised naive CXCR3+ CD8+ T cells from blood. Subset here: CD45RO-CCR7+CD27+CD95- naive CD8+ T cells expressing CXCR3 (TNR3+). This sequence was found in a human donor in good health. Some clones in this sample may be carry-over from other donors' samples. The V call is TRBV7-9, the J call TRBJ1-4; the TCRdb D gene call, TRBD1, has no DNA to confirm it. The CDR3 reads CASSLAIGGEKLFF.